Each of the 3 T cell receptor beta chains below was sequenced from the same sample in a study of T cells in Graves' hyperthyroidism and ophthalmopathy. TCR beta CDR3 region amplification was performed from RNA transcripts. HTBI primers were used for first-round RT-PCR of the TCR CDR3. TCRdb itself ran the multiplex PCR reads through MiXCR, one entry per CDR3 protein. The sample records 700,000 or so distinct CDR3 sequences, 16% being singletons. The sequenced material came from blood. These receptors were obtained from a man between 18 and 35 years old with Graves' hyperthyroidism.

This clonotype came up many times. The J gene is TRBJ2-5, the V gene TRBV6-2 or TRBV6-3; no definite D call. This CDR3 is built from 13 residues. Germline V gene lookup returns CDR1 MNHEY and CDR2 SVGEGT. Between the trimmed V and J ends, which lost 4 bases and 4 bases, there was a span of 10 bases. The CDR3, as DNA: TGTGCCAGCAGTTCCACGGCCCTAGAGACCCAGTACTTC. This sequence encodes CASSSTALETQYF.

The V gene is TRBV5-1, the J gene TRBJ2-6; 9 nucleotides line up with TRBD1. Germline-derived CDR1 and CDR2 are SGHRS and YFSETQ. The CDR3 sequence is 17 residues long. The V and J ends lost 4 bases and 4 bases, in that order; junction bases with no gene match: 9. CDR3 amino acids: CASSPRTGGSGANVLTF. CDR3 bases: TGCGCCAGCAGCCCCCGAACAGGGGGCTCAGGGGCCAACGTCCTGACTTTC.

This clonotype was seen more than once but under ten times. A much larger clone is a single base away; this may be a read error. J is TRBJ2-7 and V is TRBV28; 8 positions agree with TRBD1. Germline V CDR1 and CDR2: MDHEN, SYDVKM. The CDR3 is made up of 13 amino acids. DNA for the CDR3: TGTGCCAGCGACTCACAGGGGGGCTACGAGCAGTGCTTC. It yields the protein CASDSQGGYEQCF.